Presented here are 18 T cell receptor beta chains from one specimen sequenced in a study of T cells in Graves' hyperthyroidism and ophthalmopathy. Researchers took RNA transcripts and amplified the TCR beta CDR3 regions from them. Primed by the HTBI set, a first-round RT-PCR was run on the TCR CDR3. One entry per CDR3 protein results from TCRdb running MiXCR on the multiplex PCR reads. The repertoire has a few hundred thousand distinct CDR3 sequences, 18% of them found once; the top ten carry about 49%. Material: blood. The receptor source for this set is a woman between 50 and 59 years old with Graves' hyperthyroidism.

This clonotype was seen at least ten times. This chain connects TRBV5-1 to TRBJ2-1; the match to TRBD2 covers 11 bases. J lost 6 bases, V lost 4 bases, and 6 bases had no gene match. CDR1 is SGHRS, CDR2 YFSETQ, per germline. The CDR3 length is 15 residues. In DNA, the CDR3 is TGCGCCAGCAGCCTTAGCGGGGGGGCCGTCAATGAGCAGTTCTTC. Translated: CASSLSGGAVNEQFF. Filled out from reference TRBV5-1 and TRBJ2-1, the complete variable domain reads KAGVTQTPRYLIKTRGQQVTLSCSPISGHRSVSWYQQTPGQGLQFLFEYFSETQRNKGNFPGRFSGRQFSNSRSEMNVSTLELGDSALYLCASSLSGGAVNEQFFGPGTRLTVL.

This clonotype was seen a few times. The chain joins TRBV6-1 to TRBJ2-1; a weak D match, TRBD1 (6 bases). The length of the CDR3 is 13 residues. Trimming pared 3 bases from V and 12 bases from J, leaving 15 bases between. CDR1 and CDR2 (germline): MNHNS, SASEGT. CDR3 in amino acids: CASSEDTGLGQFF. The CDR3 DNA is TGTGCCAGCAGTGAGGATACAGGGTTGGGGCAGTTCTTC.

This clonotype was seen more than once but under ten times. J is TRBJ2-7 and V is TRBV15; no firm D call. The length of the CDR3 is 14 residues. CDR1 and CDR2 (germline): LNHNV, YYDKDF (reference sequence). V was shortened by 0 bases and J by 6 bases, with 12 bases between the two germline ends. As DNA, the CDR3 is TGTGCCACCAGCAGAGATCTGGCAGAATCCGAGCAGTACGTC. Protein: CATSRDLAESEQYV.

This clonotype has only a few counts. The V and J genes are TRBV5-6 and TRBJ1-2; the D is unclear. This CDR3 is 14 amino acids long. V lost 4 bases to trimming and J lost 2 bases, with 12 bases between them. Germline V gene lookup returns CDR1 SGHDT and CDR2 YYEEEE. This CDR3 is CASSAAGVNYGYTF. In DNA form, the CDR3 reads TGTGCCAGCAGCGCCGCCGGGGTCAACTATGGCTACACCTTC. The complete variable domain, with remaining parts taken from reference TRBV5-6 and TRBJ1-2, reads DAGVTQSPTHLIKTRGQQVTLRCSPKSGHDTVSWYQQALGQGPQFIFQYYEEEERQRGNFPDRFSGHQFPNYSSELNVNALLLGDSALYLCASSAAGVNYGYTFGSGTRLTVV.

At least ten counts were recorded for this clonotype. The rearrangement uses TRBV30 and TRBJ2-5; 8 bases are a match to TRBD2. The germline V gene encodes CDR1 GTSNPN and CDR2 SVGIG (reference sequence). The CDR3 runs to 13 residues. With 7 bases clipped from V and 2 bases from J, the junction kept 6 bases outside the gene matches. CDR3 sequence: CASSLADQETQYF. The CDR3 DNA sequence: TGTGCCTCTTCACTAGCGGATCAAGAGACCCAGTACTTC. Together with reference TRBV30 and TRBJ2-5, the CDR3 gives the full variable domain: SQTIHQWPATLVQPVGSPLSLECTVEGTSNPNLYWYRQAAGRGLQLLFYSVGIGQISSEVPQNLSASRPQDRQFILSSKKLLLSDSGFYLCASSLADQETQYFGPGTRLLVL.

The chain combines TRBV12-3 or TRBV12-4 with TRBJ2-7; 11 positions match TRBD2. This CDR3 has 15 amino acids. The V segment lost 2 bases and the J segment 6 bases; nucleotides outside the gene matches: 6. CDR3 DNA: TGTGCCAGCAGTTTACCAACTAGCGGGAGCGCCGAGCAGTACTTC. It specifies CASSLPTSGSAEQYF.

At least ten counts were recorded for this clonotype. V usage is TRBV11-2 and J usage is TRBJ2-1, with 10 bases matching TRBD1. CDR1 is SGHAT, CDR2 FQNNGV, per germline. The CDR3 is 14 amino acids. The V and J ends lost 4 bases and 6 bases, in that order; junction bases with no gene match: 3. The CDR3 loop is CASSSGTGVNEQFF. The CDR3 DNA reads TGTGCCAGCAGCTCCGGGACAGGGGTCAATGAGCAGTTCTTC. Full variable domain (rest looked up from reference TRBV11-2 and TRBJ2-1): EAGVAQSPRYKIIEKRQSVAFWCNPISGHATLYWYQQILGQGPKLLIQFQNNGVVDDSQLPKDRFSAERLKGVDSTLKIQPAKLEDSAVYLCASSSGTGVNEQFFGPGTRLTVL.

This clonotype was detected ten times or more. The rearrangement uses TRBV11-2 and TRBJ1-2; D unresolved. This CDR3 has 13 amino acids. Trimming removed 5 bases from V and 2 bases from J, with 9 bases in between. The germline CDR1 and CDR2 sequences are SGHAT and FQNNGV. The CDR3: CASSNAGNYGYTF. CDR3 nucleotides: TGTGCCAGCAGCAACGCCGGGAACTATGGCTACACCTTC. The complete variable domain, with remaining parts taken from reference TRBV11-2 and TRBJ1-2, reads EAGVAQSPRYKIIEKRQSVAFWCNPISGHATLYWYQQILGQGPKLLIQFQNNGVVDDSQLPKDRFSAERLKGVDSTLKIQPAKLEDSAVYLCASSNAGNYGYTFGSGTRLTVV.

This clonotype appeared a few times. The chain couples TRBV6-1 to TRBJ2-1; 9 nucleotides match TRBD2. V lost 4 bases and J lost 4; bases outside the gene matches: 11. The CDR3 length is 17 residues. The germline V gene encodes CDR1 MNHNS and CDR2 SASEGT. The CDR3 loop reads CASSGVGSGGLYNEQFF. The CDR3 bases are TGTGCCAGCAGTGGAGTTGGTAGCGGGGGATTATACAATGAGCAGTTCTTC.

This clonotype occurred many times. The gene calls are TRBV12-3 or TRBV12-4 and TRBJ2-7; 8 positions match TRBD1. The CDR3 consists of 17 residues. V dropped 4 bases and J dropped 3; count of bases not matched to a gene: 14. The CDR3, as DNA: TGTGCCAGCAGTTCCCCGGGACAGGAAGAAGCCTGCTACGAGCAGTACGTC. Translation gives CASSSPGQEEACYEQYV.

This clonotype was picked up a small number of times. V gene TRBV6-5 combines with J gene TRBJ2-7; D perhaps matches TRBD1 (6 bases). The CDR3 length is 14 residues. Germline CDR1 reads MNHEY; CDR2 reads SVGAGI. V was cut by 0 bases and J by 3 bases, with 9 bases left in between. The CDR3 reads CASSYSPGDYEQYF. The CDR3 DNA is TGTGCCAGCAGTTACTCGCCAGGGGACTACGAGCAGTACTTC.

This clonotype was counted between two and nine times. The chain links TRBV9 to TRBJ1-5, with a weak D call TRBD1 (6 bases). V lost 4 bases, J lost 2 bases, and 28 bases lay in between. Germline CDR1 and CDR2: SGDLS and YYNGEE. The CDR3 runs 20 residues. DNA for the CDR3: TGTGCCAGCAGCACCTCAAGGAGGCAGGGGTCCCCTGGGGGCAATCAGCCCCAGCATTTT. Protein sequence: CASSTSRRQGSPGGNQPQHF.

The rearrangement uses TRBV6-1 and TRBJ2-7, with TRBD1 as a possible D gene (5 bases). Germline V CDR1 and CDR2: MNHNS, SASEGT. Trimming stripped 2 bases from V and 2 bases from J, with 13 bases between. This CDR3 spans 15 amino acids. The chain's CDR3 is CASSEPPGSAYEQYF. CDR3 DNA: TGTGCCAGCAGTGAACCCCCAGGGTCGGCCTACGAGCAGTACTTC.

This clonotype was detected ten times or more. The chain combines TRBV2 with TRBJ2-5, with D hard to call. CDR1 and CDR2 from the germline V gene are SNHLY and FYNNEI. V was shortened by 4 bases and J by 4 bases, with 4 bases between the two germline ends. This CDR3 has 11 residues. Here the CDR3 DNA reads TGTGCCAGCAGTGCAGGAGAGACCCAGTACTTC. Protein product: CASSAGETQYF.

In the case of this clonotype: This may be a read error, as it is one base from a much larger clone. This rearrangement joins TRBV28 to TRBJ1-1; the match to TRBD1 covers 10 bases. The CDR3 runs to 14 residues. CDR1 MDHEN and CDR2 SYDVKM come from the germline V gene. With V trimmed by 6 bases and J by 5 bases, 6 bases remained unmatched. Written as DNA, the CDR3 is TGTGCCAGCAGGTCGACAGGGGGCTGGACTGAAGCTTTCTTT. This encodes CASRSTGGWTEAFF.

This clonotype appeared a few times. Mismatch with germline at one junction end may stem from a read error. The J gene is TRBJ1-1, the V gene TRBV19; perhaps TRBD1 as D (6 bases). The CDR3 covers 14 residues. Looked up from germline, CDR1 is LNHDA and CDR2 is SQIVND (reference sequence). The CDR3 loop reads CASSRTARNTKAFF. The CDR3 nucleotides read TGTGCCAGTAGTAGGACAGCCCGGAACACTAAAGCTTTCTTT.

The chain has TRBV20-1 and TRBJ2-1, with 10 bases identical to TRBD2. In germline, CDR1 is DFQATT, CDR2 SNEGSKA (reference sequence). There are 16 residues in the CDR3. The J segment lost 8 bases and the V segment lost 0 bases, leaving 10 bases of the junction unmatched. CDR3 bases: TGCAGTGCTAGAGATGGTACTAGCGGGACCCTGGATGAGCAGTTCTTC. It codes for CSARDGTSGTLDEQFF.

There are many counts of this clonotype. The gene calls are TRBV11-2 and TRBJ1-1; D perhaps matches TRBD1 (5 bases). V was clipped by 4 bases and J by 9 bases, with 15 bases between them. This CDR3 comprises 13 residues. Per germline, CDR1 SGHAT and CDR2 FQNNGV. CDR3 bases: TGTGCCAGCAGCTCCGACTCCGGGACTCAAGCTTTCTTT. As protein: CASSSDSGTQAFF.